The 27 T cell receptor beta chains below come from one sample, sequenced in a study of T-cell reconstitution after alpha-beta-depleted transplantation in children. A library of TCRbeta sequences, prepared with unique molecular identifiers, was generated. In TCRdb, the PCR reads were re-called with MiXCR into one record per CDR3 protein. The sample holds fewer than 550,000 distinct CDR3 sequences; approximately 10% are singletons and the top ten take approximately 14%. This specimen was PBMCs, mostly from graft donor cells, taken 180 days after TCRalphabeta/CD19-depleted stem cell transplant. All receptors derive from a female patient under 10 years old who had a stem cell transplant for aplastic anemia, so the T cells may come from the graft donor.

This clonotype turned up a few times. This chain joins TRBV29-1 and TRBJ1-3; no clear D gene. The CDR3 extends over 14 amino acids. Trimming pared 3 bases from V and 5 bases from J, leaving 14 bases between. Germline V gene sequence: CDR1 SQVTM, CDR2 ANQGSEA. This CDR3 reads CSVETPGERNTIYF. In nucleotides, the CDR3 is TGCAGCGTTGAGACCCCGGGCGAGAGAAACACCATATATTTT. Combining the CDR3 with reference TRBV29-1 and TRBJ1-3 gives the whole variable domain SAVISQKPSRDICQRGTSLTIQCQVDSQVTMMFWYRQQPGQSLTLIATANQGSEATYESGFVIDKFPISRPNLTFSTLTVSNMSPEDSSIYLCSVETPGERNTIYFGEGSWLTVV.

This clonotype was seen more than once but under ten times. The chain couples TRBV12-5 to TRBJ1-5; possible D gene TRBD1, 6 bases. There are 18 residues in the CDR3. V lost 0 bases to trimming and J lost 4 bases, with 19 bases between them. Germline lookup yields CDR1 LGHNT and CDR2 FRNRAP. The CDR3 DNA sequence: TGTGCTAGTGGTTTGGTACTTGGACAGCGCGCGAAAAATCAGCCCCAGCATTTT. Protein sequence: CASGLVLGQRAKNQPQHF.

The sample holds a few counts of this clonotype. The rearrangement joins TRBV7-9 to TRBJ2-1, with D maybe TRBD1 (6 bases). CDR3 length: 17 residues. Trimming took off 5 bases at V and 1 base at J, with 18 bases between the two ends. The V gene's germline CDR1 is SEHNR and CDR2 FQNEAQ (reference sequence). The CDR3 here is CASSPPSGVASYNEQFF. Written as DNA, the CDR3 is TGTGCCAGCAGCCCCCCCTCAGGGGTAGCTTCCTACAATGAGCAGTTCTTC.

This clonotype was observed a few times. The chain combines TRBV6-2 or TRBV6-3 with TRBJ2-1; 11 bases match TRBD2. The CDR3 has 18 residues. V shed 3 bases, J shed 7 bases, and the junction held 14 bases outside the gene matches. Germline V gene data show CDR1 as MNHEY and CDR2 as SVGEGT. CDR3 bases: TGTGCCAGCAGTTATGGGACTAGCGGTCCCACCCCACCAAATGAGCAGTTCTTC. Translation: CASSYGTSGPTPPNEQFF.

This chain uses TRBV5-1 with TRBJ2-7; D perhaps matches TRBD2 (6 bases). The CDR3 has 13 residues. Between the trimmed V and J ends, which lost 1 base and 7 bases, there was a span of 12 bases. The germline CDR1 and CDR2 sequences are SGHRS and YFSETQ. The CDR3 DNA reads as TGCGCCAGCAGCTTGTTGGCGGGAAGGGAGCAGTACTTC. Its translation is CASSLLAGREQYF.

CDR3 coding DNA: TGTGCCAGCAGTTTGGGGCCTTATTCTAGCACAGATACGCAGTATTTT. Amino acids: CASSLGPYSSTDTQYF. The V and J genes are TRBV12-3 or TRBV12-4 and TRBJ2-3, with D possibly matching TRBD1 (5 bases). This CDR3 comprises 16 residues. V lost 3 bases to trimming and J lost 0 bases, with 13 bases between them.

The chain has TRBV27 and TRBJ1-5; 9 nucleotides line up with TRBD1. The CDR3 length is 16 residues. V was clipped by 9 bases and J by 5 bases; unmatched bases: 14. In germline, CDR1 is MNHEY, CDR2 SMNVEV (reference sequence). CDR3 sequence reads: CASVLGQGIADQPQHF. CDR3 nucleotide sequence: TGTGCCAGTGTCCTGGGACAGGGTATAGCGGATCAGCCCCAGCATTTT.

This clonotype was seen a few times. The rearrangement joins TRBV15 to TRBJ2-5; the match to TRBD1 covers 12 bases. Losses at the gene ends were 9 bases for V and 5 bases for J; bases not matched to a gene: 7. The CDR3 is 14 amino acids. Germline V gives CDR1 LNHNV, CDR2 YYDKDF (reference sequence). The CDR3 DNA reads as TGTGCCACACGGGACAGGGGGCGCGGGGAGACCCAGTACTTC. Protein: CATRDRGRGETQYF. The full variable domain, with the rest looked up from reference TRBV15 and TRBJ2-5, is DAMVIQNPRYQVTQFGKPVTLSCSQTLNHNVMYWYQQKSSQAPKLLFHYYDKDFNNEADTPDNFQSRRPNTSFCFLDIRSPGLGDTAMYLCATRDRGRGETQYFGPGTRLLVL.

In its sample, this clonotype was seen a few times. The V call is TRBV29-1, the J call TRBJ2-7; 8 nucleotides agree with TRBD1. CDR3 length: 15 residues. Germline lookup yields CDR1 SQVTM and CDR2 ANQGSEA. The V gene end was trimmed by 2 bases and the J gene end by 3 bases; junction bases not matched to a gene: 9. This CDR3 reads CSVESRTGQGYEQYF. DNA for the CDR3: TGCAGCGTTGAATCTCGGACAGGGCAAGGCTACGAGCAGTACTTC.

This clonotype was seen a handful of times. The V gene is TRBV4-1, the J gene TRBJ1-2, with a weak D call TRBD1 (5 bases). Germline CDR1 and CDR2: MGHRA and YSYEKL. The CDR3 is made up of 15 amino acids. V lost 3 bases to trimming and J lost 7 bases, with 18 bases between them. The CDR3 nucleotides are TGCGCCAGCAGCCACCCCGCGGAAGGGGTCGGTGGCTACACCTTC. It codes for CASSHPAEGVGGYTF.

The CDR3 sequence: CSVEDLGGRHNEQFF. The CDR3 DNA follows: TGCAGCGTTGAAGATCTTGGCGGGAGACACAATGAGCAGTTCTTC. V is TRBV29-1 and J is TRBJ2-1, with 7 bases fitting TRBD2. CDR1 SQVTM and CDR2 ANQGSEA come from the germline V gene. CDR3 length equals 15 residues. V shed 0 bases and J 5 bases; nucleotides not matched to a gene: 7.

Ten or more counts support this clonotype. The CDR3 loop is CASSLRTGEVNTEAFF. The CDR3 DNA is TGTGCCAGCAGCTTACGGACAGGGGAGGTTAACACTGAAGCTTTCTTT. J is TRBJ1-1 and V is TRBV7-8; 9 bases line up with TRBD1. This CDR3 spans 16 amino acids. Germline CDR1 and CDR2: SGHVS and FQNEAQ. V shed 2 bases, J shed 2 bases, and the junction held 6 bases outside the gene matches.

This clonotype was seen at least ten times. The chain joins TRBV20-1 to TRBJ2-1; TRBD2 might be the D (6 bases). This CDR3 is built from 15 residues. V lost 5 bases, J lost 4 bases, and 18 bases lay in between. Germline CDR1 DFQATT, CDR2 SNEGSKA (reference sequence). CDR3 amino acids: CSACQWRGPYNEQFF. CDR3 coding DNA: TGCAGTGCTTGTCAATGGCGGGGACCTTACAATGAGCAGTTCTTC.

This clonotype showed up many times. This chain links TRBV7-9 with TRBJ2-5, with 8 bases fitting TRBD1. The CDR3 has 17 amino acids. The germline V gene has CDR1 SEHNR and CDR2 FQNEAQ (reference sequence). J gave up 1 base and V 3 bases, and 10 bases lay outside the gene matches. In DNA form, the CDR3 reads TGTGCCAGCAGCTTTTTGATGGCAGGGGGCTTCCAAGAGACCCAGTACTTC. Encoded protein: CASSFLMAGGFQETQYF.

The V and J genes are TRBV11-3 and TRBJ2-2; D call uncertain. V was pared by 1 base and J by 3 bases, with 12 bases between. Looked up from germline, CDR1 is SGHNT and CDR2 is YENEEA. This CDR3 region has 16 residues. The CDR3 coding sequence is TGTGCCAGCAGCTTAGTTCCAGAATTCCACACCGGGGAGCTGTTTTTT. Its protein product is CASSLVPEFHTGELFF.

This clonotype has ten or more counts. V is TRBV7-2 and J is TRBJ1-2; 10 bases agree with TRBD1. In germline, CDR1 is SGHTA, CDR2 FQGNSA. The CDR3 spans 15 residues. V was pared by 4 bases and J by 4 bases, with 6 bases of the junction left unmatched. In DNA form, the CDR3 reads TGTGCCAGCAGCTCGCCGGGACAGGGGAGCTATGGCTACACCTTC. Translating gives CASSSPGQGSYGYTF.

The rearrangement joins TRBV12-3 or TRBV12-4 to TRBJ2-2, with D possibly matching TRBD1 (5 bases). There are 19 residues in the CDR3. V lost 0 bases to trimming and J lost 1 base, with 18 bases between them. CDR3 in DNA: TGTGCCAGCAGTTTAGCCCTCCCTGCGTATGACAGGAACACCGGGGAGCTGTTTTTT. Its translation: CASSLALPAYDRNTGELFF.

This clonotype was seen many times. The rearrangement uses TRBV7-2 and TRBJ2-2, with D unresolved. V lost 4 bases and J 6 bases, leaving 9 bases between the germline ends. Per germline, CDR1 SGHTA and CDR2 FQGNSA. This CDR3 spans 13 amino acids. As DNA, the CDR3 is TGTGCCAGCAGCTCTTCACTGCCCGGGGAGCTGTTTTTT. Translated: CASSSSLPGELFF.

The V and J genes are TRBV4-3 and TRBJ1-2; D is uncertain. This CDR3 has 13 residues. Trimming left V 2 bases short and J 2 bases short, with 6 bases between. CDR1 LGHNA and CDR2 YSLEER come from the germline V gene. CDR3 residues: CASSQRPNYGYTF. CDR3 bases: TGCGCCAGCAGCCAAAGACCGAACTATGGCTACACCTTC.

This clonotype was observed a few times. V gene TRBV12-3 or TRBV12-4 combines with J gene TRBJ2-2; D is possibly TRBD1 (6 bases). Trimming left V 2 bases short and J 6 bases short, with 10 bases between. The CDR3 extends over 14 amino acids. For the CDR3, the DNA is TGTGCCAGCAGTTTAACAGGGATCGCCGGGGAGCTGTTTTTT. Translating gives CASSLTGIAGELFF.

This clonotype was detected a few times. This chain joins TRBV27 and TRBJ1-1; D is ambiguous. This CDR3 comprises 15 residues. Trimming removed 5 bases from V and 3 bases from J, with 16 bases in between. The germline CDR1 and CDR2 sequences are MNHEY and SMNVEV (reference sequence). The CDR3 protein is CASSGARGKDTEAFF. The CDR3 nucleotides are TGTGCCAGCAGTGGCGCACGTGGGAAGGACACTGAAGCTTTCTTT.

This clonotype was picked up many times. The chain carries TRBV5-1 and TRBJ2-5; tentative D call: TRBD2 (5 bases). Between the trimmed V and J ends, which lost 1 base and 5 bases, there was a span of 12 bases. The CDR3 has 14 residues. CDR1 and CDR2 (germline): SGHRS, YFSETQ. CDR3 in amino acids: CASSLMVPGETQYF. CDR3 in DNA: TGCGCCAGCAGCTTGATGGTGCCGGGGGAGACCCAGTACTTC.

This clonotype was seen many times. The chain combines TRBV12-3 or TRBV12-4 with TRBJ2-1, with 10 bases aligning to TRBD1. The junction had 9 bases not matched to a gene; V was cut back by 3 bases and J by 7 bases. The CDR3 sequence is 16 residues long. The CDR3 DNA reads TGTGCCAGCAGTTTTTCGACAGGGGGCGTAGGTAATGAGCAGTTCTTC. This codes for CASSFSTGGVGNEQFF.

CDR3 DNA sequence: TGTGCCAGCAGTCCGGGACAGGTTCACACCGGGGAGCTGTTTTTT. Its protein is CASSPGQVHTGELFF. The J gene is TRBJ2-2, the V gene TRBV12-3 or TRBV12-4, with 8 bases identical to TRBD1. Trimming cost V 5 bases and J 3 bases; bases outside gene matches: 5. The CDR3 length is 15 residues.

This clonotype was picked up a small number of times. The chain uses TRBV3-1 and TRBJ2-1; 7 bases map to TRBD2. The germline CDR1 and CDR2 sequences are LGHDT and YNNKEL (reference sequence). This CDR3 spans 17 amino acids. J was trimmed by 3 bases and V by 3 bases; bases with no gene match: 11. This chain's CDR3 is CASSHLGVAGVYNEQFF. Written as DNA, the CDR3 is TGTGCCAGCAGCCACCTTGGCGTGGCGGGAGTCTACAATGAGCAGTTCTTC.

V gene TRBV18 combines with J gene TRBJ2-5, with 7 bases aligning to TRBD2. The CDR3 runs 14 residues. V lost 7 bases to trimming and J lost 5 bases; unmatched junction nucleotides: 10. From germline, CDR1 is KGHSH and CDR2 LQKENI. DNA of the CDR3: TGTGCCAGCTTACCGGGACTAACACTGGAGACCCAGTACTTC. Encoded protein: CASLPGLTLETQYF.

This chain connects TRBV19 to TRBJ1-5; 7 positions agree with TRBD1. Per the germline V gene, CDR1 is LNHDA and CDR2 is SQIVND (reference sequence). This CDR3 region has 16 residues. J lost 5 bases, V lost 6 bases, and 13 bases had no gene match. DNA for the CDR3: TGTGCCAGTAGGTCGGGCGGGACAGAGGCCTATCAGCCCCAGCATTTT. Translation: CASRSGGTEAYQPQHF.